This passage covers 13 T cell receptor beta chains from one sample sequenced in a study of cytomegalovirus exposure and HLA in healthy donors. The PCR made use of 60 Vbeta and 13 Jbeta primers. Clones were sequenced by immunoSEQ multiplex PCR, and TCRdb holds only the in-frame ones, with some missing. The table records 130,000 to 150,000 clones, over 75% of them present only once. Material for sequencing was PBMCs. All receptors come from a man younger than 45 in good health and CMV-seropositive.

The chain recombines TRBV18 with TRBJ2-7, with a possible D match to TRBD1 (6 bases). This CDR3 has 17 residues. In germline, CDR1 is KGHSH, CDR2 LQKENI. V dropped 0 bases and J dropped 2 bases, with 17 bases sitting between them. CDR3: CASSPPERMTGAYEQYF. The CDR3 bases are TGTGCCAGCTCACCACCGGAGCGGATGACAGGAGCCTACGAGCAGTACTTC.

The chain recombines TRBV19 with TRBJ1-1; TRBD1 aligns across 7 bases. V lost 7 bases and J lost 10; bases outside the gene matches: 6. The CDR3 spans 11 residues. CDR1 and CDR2 from the germline V gene are LNHDA and SQIVND (reference sequence). This CDR3 reads CASIRQGSAFF. The CDR3 region has the DNA TGTGCCAGTATCCGACAGGGTTCAGCTTTCTTT.

In its sample, this clone was seen once. The chain links TRBV28 to TRBJ2-5, with D perhaps TRBD1 (6 bases). The CDR3 loop spans 15 amino acids. Looked up from germline, CDR1 is MDHEN and CDR2 is SYDVKM. Trimming took 6 bases from V and 5 from J, leaving 19 bases between them. The CDR3, as DNA: TGTGCCAGCAGCGTCGCGGCAGGGGTGCAGGAGACCCAGTACTTC. Translated: CASSVAAGVQETQYF. Combining the CDR3 with reference TRBV28 and TRBJ2-5 gives the whole variable domain DVKVTQSSRYLVKRTGEKVFLECVQDMDHENMFWYRQDPGLGLRLIYFSYDVKMKEKGDIPEGYSVSREKKERFSLILESASTNQTSMYLCASSVAAGVQETQYFGPGTRLLVL.

The V and J genes are TRBV10-3 and TRBJ2-7; 7 nucleotides align to TRBD1. V gave up 8 bases and J gave up 0 bases; unmatched junction bases: 4. This CDR3 region has 13 residues. From germline, CDR1 is ENHRY and CDR2 SYGVKD. CDR3 nucleotides: TGTGCCATCGGTGGGACAGCCTCCTACGAGCAGTACTTC. This translates into CAIGGTASYEQYF.

The V gene is TRBV5-4, the J gene TRBJ2-7; 7 bases match TRBD1. Germline values: CDR1 SGHNT, CDR2 YYREEE (reference sequence). Trimming removed 3 bases from V and 1 base from J; junction bases left unmatched: 10. The CDR3 has 16 amino acids. The CDR3 DNA reads TGTGCCAGCAGCTCCCCACTACAGGGGACGTCCTACGAGCAGTACTTC. Translation gives CASSSPLQGTSYEQYF.

CDR3 sequence reads: CASSLNRAYEQYF. The CDR3 DNA reads as TGTGCCAGCAGCTTAAACAGGGCCTACGAGCAGTACTTC. This chain uses TRBV7-2 with TRBJ2-7, with a possible D match to TRBD1 (6 bases). The CDR3 length is 13 residues. The germline CDR1 and CDR2 sequences are SGHTA and FQGNSA. V gave up 2 bases and J gave up 2 bases, with 7 bases separating them. The full variable domain, its missing parts supplied by reference TRBV7-2 and TRBJ2-7, is GAGVSQSPSNKVTEKGKDVELRCDPISGHTALYWYRQSLGQGLEFLIYFQGNSAPDKSGLPSDRFSAERTGGSVSTLTIQRTQQEDSAVYLCASSLNRAYEQYFGPGTRLTVT.

The gene calls are TRBV2 and TRBJ2-3; D is perhaps TRBD1 (6 bases). The germline V gene has CDR1 SNHLY and CDR2 FYNNEI. V dropped 6 bases and J dropped 0 bases, with 19 bases sitting between them. This CDR3 is 17 amino acids long. CDR3 loop: CASSNIQGIRSTDTQYF. CDR3 coding DNA: TGTGCCAGCAGCAATATTCAGGGGATTCGGAGCACAGATACGCAGTATTTT.

The rearrangement uses TRBV20-1 and TRBJ1-2; the D is unclear. Per germline, CDR1 DFQATT and CDR2 SNEGSKA (reference sequence). V dropped 7 bases and J dropped 4 bases, with 10 bases sitting between them. The CDR3 is 11 residues long. The CDR3 bases are TGCAGTGTGTACCCGGGCTATGGCTACACCTTC. This translates into CSVYPGYGYTF.

This chain uses TRBV4-3 with TRBJ1-1; D is ambiguous. CDR3 length equals 15 residues. Germline CDR1 is LGHNA and CDR2 is YSLEER. Trimming cost V 1 base and J 1 base, with 10 bases left between them. The CDR3 spells CASSQGAGGNTEAFF. The CDR3 DNA sequence: TGCGCCAGCAGCCAAGGGGCAGGTGGGAACACTGAAGCTTTCTTT.

The chain has TRBV6-5 and TRBJ2-7, with D possibly being TRBD1 (6 bases). Germline CDR1 is MNHEY and CDR2 is SVGAGI. V was clipped by 0 bases and J by 4 bases, with 10 bases between them. The CDR3 spans 14 residues. The CDR3 DNA is TGTGCCAGCAGTTACTCCAGGGGAGAGTACGAGCAGTACTTC. Protein: CASSYSRGEYEQYF.

This chain connects TRBV30 to TRBJ1-5, with 12 nucleotides matching TRBD1. The CDR3 spans 17 residues. Looked up from germline, CDR1 is GTSNPN and CDR2 is SVGIG (reference sequence). V lost 2 bases to trimming and J lost 4 bases; unmatched junction nucleotides: 9. CDR3 loop: CAWSRDRGRVGNQPQHF. Written as DNA, the CDR3 is TGTGCCTGGAGTCGGGACAGGGGGCGCGTGGGTAATCAGCCCCAGCATTTT.

The rearrangement joins TRBV5-1 to TRBJ1-6; 7 bases fit TRBD1. V lost 0 bases to trimming and J lost 7 bases; unmatched junction nucleotides: 10. CDR3 length equals 17 residues. CDR1 SGHRS and CDR2 YFSETQ come from the germline V gene. As DNA, the CDR3 is TGCGCCAGCAGCTTGGCCTATGTAACAGGGGCCAATTCACCCCTCCACTTT. Translation gives CASSLAYVTGANSPLHF.

The chain recombines TRBV6-4 with TRBJ1-1; tentative D call: TRBD1 (6 bases). The V end lost 3 bases, the J end lost 4 bases, and 9 bases lay between the germline ends. The CDR3 spans 13 residues. Germline lookup yields CDR1 MRHNA and CDR2 SNTAGT. CDR3: CASSEQGGTEAFF. The CDR3 coding sequence is TGTGCCAGCAGTGAACAGGGTGGCACTGAAGCTTTCTTT.